Each of the 25 T cell receptor beta chains below was sequenced from the same sample in a study of blood T cell repertoires in COVID-19. The repertoire was sequenced with immunoSEQ multiplex PCR; TCRdb's copy has only in-frame clones and lacks some. Of some 150,000 clones listed, roughly 84% were seen once; the top ten hold almost 10%. Material: peripheral blood. The receptors were gathered from a woman aged 45-59 years with acute or convalescent COVID-19.

This rearrangement joins TRBV4-3 to TRBJ1-6, with 9 nucleotides matching TRBD1. The CDR3 is 17 residues long. The V and J ends lost 3 bases and 9 bases, in that order; junction bases with no gene match: 12. The germline CDR1 and CDR2 sequences are LGHNA and YSLEER. The CDR3 region is CASSQGDRDPVGSPLHF. The CDR3 DNA follows: TGCGCCAGCAGCCAGGGGGACAGGGATCCTGTTGGTTCACCCCTCCACTTT.

The chain employs TRBV11-3 and TRBJ2-7; D is perhaps TRBD1 (5 bases). CDR1 is SGHNT and CDR2 is YENEEA in the germline V gene. The CDR3 contains 14 residues. Trimming pared 1 base from V and 3 bases from J, leaving 10 bases between. This CDR3 is CASSLAGSNYEQYF. DNA of the CDR3: TGTGCCAGCAGCTTAGCAGGGTCTAACTACGAGCAGTACTTC.

The CDR3 spells CASSAAYTVAGTGGNSPLHF. CDR3 nucleotide sequence: TGTGCCAGCAGTGCCGCTTATACCGTTGCCGGGACAGGGGGTAATTCACCCCTCCACTTT. The chain uses TRBV6-1 and TRBJ1-6, with 11 positions matching TRBD1. The CDR3 totals 20 residues. The V segment lost 4 bases and the J segment 6 bases; nucleotides outside the gene matches: 17. CDR1 and CDR2 (germline): MNHNS, SASEGT.

The chain couples TRBV25-1 to TRBJ2-5; no definite D call. The CDR3 contains 13 residues. Germline CDR1 is MGHDK and CDR2 is SYGVNS. V gave up 6 bases and J gave up 2 bases, with 10 bases separating them. CDR3 nucleotides: TGTGCCAGCAGCATTCAGGCGCAAGAGACCCAGTACTTC. Amino acid sequence: CASSIQAQETQYF.

In this sample, this clone turned up once. This chain uses TRBV27 with TRBJ2-3, with TRBD2 as a possible D gene (5 bases). CDR1 is MNHEY and CDR2 is SMNVEV in the germline V gene (reference sequence). Trimming removed 6 bases from V and 4 bases from J, with 20 bases in between. The CDR3 extends over 16 amino acids. CDR3 sequence (DNA): TGTGCCAGCAGGACTATAGCAGGTGGAGCGGCAGATACGCAGTATTTT. This codes for CASRTIAGGAADTQYF.

The J gene is TRBJ2-1, the V gene TRBV4-3; 7 nucleotides align to TRBD1. J gave up 1 base and V 1 base, and 7 bases lay outside the gene matches. The CDR3 spans 17 residues. Germline V gene sequence: CDR1 LGHNA, CDR2 YSLEER. CDR3 residues: CASSQAPQGSSYNEQFF. Written as DNA, the CDR3 is TGCGCCAGCAGCCAAGCACCACAGGGGTCATCCTACAATGAGCAGTTCTTC.

The chain employs TRBV11-2 and TRBJ2-7, with D unclear. Trimming shortened V by 0 bases and J by 3 bases, and 6 bases separated the two germline ends. CDR3 size: 13 residues. Germline V gene lookup returns CDR1 SGHAT and CDR2 FQNNGV. CDR3 sequence: CASSLDAVYEQYF. Here the CDR3 DNA reads TGTGCCAGCAGCTTAGATGCAGTCTACGAGCAGTACTTC. The full variable domain, its missing parts supplied by reference TRBV11-2 and TRBJ2-7, is EAGVAQSPRYKIIEKRQSVAFWCNPISGHATLYWYQQILGQGPKLLIQFQNNGVVDDSQLPKDRFSAERLKGVDSTLKIQPAKLEDSAVYLCASSLDAVYEQYFGPGTRLTVT.

The chain combines TRBV19 with TRBJ2-7; 13 bases are a match to TRBD2. The V gene end was trimmed by 4 bases and the J gene end by 0 bases; junction bases not matched to a gene: 9. This CDR3 spans 18 amino acids. Per the germline V gene, CDR1 is LNHDA and CDR2 is SQIVND (reference sequence). The CDR3 DNA reads TGTGCCAGTAGTACACGACTAGCGGGGGGCCTGAGCTCCTACGAGCAGTACTTC. Protein product: CASSTRLAGGLSSYEQYF.

The chain joins TRBV30 to TRBJ1-4, with D unresolved. CDR1 is GTSNPN and CDR2 is SVGIG in the germline V gene (reference sequence). The germline V and J ends were trimmed by 0 bases and 5 bases, with 4 bases remaining between them. The CDR3 consists of 12 residues. The CDR3 sequence is CAWSVLNEKLFF. CDR3 DNA: TGTGCCTGGAGTGTACTAAATGAAAAACTGTTTTTT. The variable domain in full, completed from reference TRBV30 and TRBJ1-4, reads SQTIHQWPATLVQPVGSPLSLECTVEGTSNPNLYWYRQAAGRGLQLLFYSVGIGQISSEVPQNLSASRPQDRQFILSSKKLLLSDSGFYLCAWSVLNEKLFFGSGTQLSVL.

The rearrangement joins TRBV27 to TRBJ2-7; 9 nucleotides match TRBD1. This CDR3 spans 14 amino acids. CDR1 MNHEY and CDR2 SMNVEV come from the germline V gene (reference sequence). The V segment lost 7 bases and the J segment 1 base; nucleotides outside the gene matches: 5. CDR3 region: CASTPGTGSYEQYF. The CDR3 DNA reads as TGTGCCAGCACCCCCGGGACAGGGTCCTACGAGCAGTACTTC.

The chain uses TRBV7-8 and TRBJ2-3, with 7 nucleotides matching TRBD2. The V segment lost 4 bases and the J segment 7 bases; nucleotides outside the gene matches: 5. The CDR3 is 13 residues long. CDR1 and CDR2 (germline): SGHVS, FQNEAQ. The CDR3 here is CASSSEAGNTQYF. The CDR3 coding sequence is TGTGCCAGCAGCTCAGAAGCGGGGAATACGCAGTATTTT.

This chain connects TRBV20-1 to TRBJ2-3, with unresolved D. Deletions cut 3 bases from V and 0 bases from J, with 7 bases between. The CDR3 is 13 amino acids. CDR1 and CDR2 from the germline V gene are DFQATT and SNEGSKA (reference sequence). The CDR3 DNA is TGCAGTGCTAGTAAAGCAAGCACAGATACGCAGTATTTT. As protein: CSASKASTDTQYF.

V is TRBV9 and J is TRBJ2-5; 12 bases match TRBD2. Unmatched junction bases numbered 11, after V lost 0 bases and J lost 5 bases. This CDR3 region has 18 residues. Germline V gives CDR1 SGDLS, CDR2 YYNGEE. This CDR3 is CASSVGASLAGGPETQYF. CDR3 in DNA: TGTGCCAGCAGCGTAGGGGCGTCGCTAGCGGGGGGGCCGGAGACCCAGTACTTC.

CDR3 amino acids: CASSPTVEETQYF. The CDR3 DNA is TGTGCCAGCAGTCCGACTGTCGAAGAGACCCAGTACTTC. V and J are TRBV6-6 and TRBJ2-5; D is unresolved. The CDR3 contains 13 residues. The germline V gene encodes CDR1 MNHNY and CDR2 SVGAGI (reference sequence). V gave up 5 bases and J gave up 3 bases, with 10 bases separating them.

The chain has TRBV7-2 and TRBJ1-3; TRBD1 matches at 7 bases. CDR3 length equals 15 residues. V was pared by 6 bases and J by 0 bases, with 5 bases of the junction left unmatched. Germline values: CDR1 SGHTA, CDR2 FQGNSA. CDR3 loop: CASSPPGGSGNTIYF. In DNA form, the CDR3 reads TGTGCCAGCAGTCCTCCAGGGGGCTCTGGAAACACCATATATTTT.

V is TRBV10-3 and J is TRBJ1-1; D may be TRBD1 (5 bases). V lost 0 bases, J lost 4 bases, and 9 bases lay in between. Looked up from germline, CDR1 is ENHRY and CDR2 is SYGVKD. CDR3 size: 14 residues. The CDR3 DNA is TGTGCCATCAGTGAGTCAGTGACAGCCACTGAAGCTTTCTTT. Translated, it gives CAISESVTATEAFF.

In DNA, the CDR3 is TGTGCCAGCAGGAAACGGGGAGGGGGAGGTACAGATACGCAGTATTTT. It translates to CASRKRGGGGTDTQYF. The genes are TRBV3-1 (or the pseudogene TRBV3-2) and TRBJ2-3; tentative D call: TRBD2 (7 bases). The CDR3 sequence is 16 residues long. Per germline, CDR1 LGHDT and CDR2 YNNKEL (reference sequence). V was shortened by 6 bases and J by 3 bases, with 19 bases between the two germline ends.

To note about this clone: The sample holds other DNA sequences that translate to the same CDR3. This rearrangement joins TRBV27 to TRBJ1-6, with 9 bases that match TRBD1. The CDR3 spans 13 residues. V lost 5 bases to trimming and J lost 8 bases; unmatched junction nucleotides: 1. Germline-derived CDR1 and CDR2 are MNHEY and SMNVEV (reference sequence). CDR3 bases: TGTGCCAGCAGTAGGACAGGGGATTCACCCCTCCACTTT. Translated, it gives CASSRTGDSPLHF.

This chain joins TRBV10-3 and TRBJ2-6; D is possibly TRBD2 (6 bases). The CDR3 sequence is 15 residues long. The V gene lost 4 bases and the J gene lost 2 bases, with 9 bases spanning the gap. Per germline, CDR1 ENHRY and CDR2 SYGVKD. The CDR3 region has the DNA TGTGCCATCAGTGTGGGGGGACCTGGGGCCAACGTCCTGACTTTC. This encodes CAISVGGPGANVLTF.

V gene TRBV6-5 combines with J gene TRBJ1-2; D remains ambiguous. In germline, CDR1 is MNHEY, CDR2 SVGAGI. Deletions cut 0 bases from V and 7 bases from J, with 12 bases between. The CDR3 has 14 residues. CDR3 coding DNA: TGTGCCAGCAGTTACTCGGAGGGTAAGGCTGGCTACACCTTC. It codes for CASSYSEGKAGYTF.

The J gene is TRBJ1-6, the V gene TRBV5-6; 7 nucleotides align to TRBD1. Germline V gene sequence: CDR1 SGHDT, CDR2 YYEEEE. The CDR3 length is 16 residues. The V gene end was trimmed by 1 base and the J gene end by 3 bases; junction bases not matched to a gene: 4. The DNA of the CDR3 is TGTGCCAGCAGCTTGCTATCAGGGGGCTATAATTCACCCCTCCACTTT. Its translation: CASSLLSGGYNSPLHF. The whole variable domain, remainder taken from reference TRBV5-6 and TRBJ1-6, is DAGVTQSPTHLIKTRGQQVTLRCSPKSGHDTVSWYQQALGQGPQFIFQYYEEEERQRGNFPDRFSGHQFPNYSSELNVNALLLGDSALYLCASSLLSGGYNSPLHFGNGTRLTVT.

The chain combines TRBV7-3 with TRBJ1-2, with D maybe TRBD1 (6 bases). Per germline, CDR1 SGHTA and CDR2 FQGTGA. V was pared by 2 bases and J by 4 bases, with 17 bases between. This CDR3 spans 16 amino acids. The CDR3 here is CASSLGGRGRGYGYTF. CDR3 DNA: TGTGCCAGCAGCTTAGGGGGCAGGGGCAGGGGCTATGGCTACACCTTC. The full variable domain, in which reference TRBV7-3 and TRBJ1-2 provide the parts outside the CDR3, is GAGVSQTPSNKVTEKGKYVELRCDPISGHTALYWYRQSLGQGPEFLIYFQGTGAADDSGLPNDRFFAVRPEGSVSTLKIQRTERGDSAVYLCASSLGGRGRGYGYTFGSGTRLTVV.

The chain uses TRBV2 and TRBJ1-3, with unresolved D. CDR1 SNHLY and CDR2 FYNNEI come from the germline V gene. This CDR3 spans 14 amino acids. Trimming cost V 3 bases and J 3 bases, with 9 bases left between them. The CDR3 spells CASSDLGRGNTIYF. CDR3 coding DNA: TGTGCCAGCAGTGATTTGGGCCGTGGAAACACCATATATTTT.

This clone appeared a single time. The chain links TRBV7-8 to TRBJ2-2, with 7 bases that match TRBD2. The CDR3 is 12 residues long. CDR1 and CDR2 from the germline V gene are SGHVS and FQNEAQ. V shed 11 bases, J shed 2 bases, and the junction held 2 bases outside the gene matches. CDR3 DNA sequence: TGTGCCGGGGGGGGAAACACCGGGGAGCTGTTTTTT. Its protein is CAGGGNTGELFF.

This clone is a singleton in its sample. The genes are TRBV28 and TRBJ2-1; 8 nucleotides line up with TRBD1. V lost 1 base to trimming and J lost 3 bases; unmatched junction nucleotides: 5. The CDR3 runs 16 residues. Germline V gene lookup returns CDR1 MDHEN and CDR2 SYDVKM. CDR3 DNA: TGTGCCAGCAGTTTATCCCCCACAGGGGGCTACAATGAGCAGTTCTTC. Protein: CASSLSPTGGYNEQFF.